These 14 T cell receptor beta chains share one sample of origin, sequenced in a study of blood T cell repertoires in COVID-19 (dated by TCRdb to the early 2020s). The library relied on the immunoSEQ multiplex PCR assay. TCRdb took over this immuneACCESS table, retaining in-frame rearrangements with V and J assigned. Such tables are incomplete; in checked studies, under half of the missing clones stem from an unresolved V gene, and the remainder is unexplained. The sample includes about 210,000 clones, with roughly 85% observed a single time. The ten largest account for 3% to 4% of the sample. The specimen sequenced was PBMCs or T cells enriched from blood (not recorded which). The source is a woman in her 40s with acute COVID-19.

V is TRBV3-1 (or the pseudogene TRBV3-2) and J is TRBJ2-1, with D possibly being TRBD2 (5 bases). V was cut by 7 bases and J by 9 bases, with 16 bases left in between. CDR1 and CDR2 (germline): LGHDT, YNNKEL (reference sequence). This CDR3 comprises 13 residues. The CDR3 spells CASTPRGKSEQFF. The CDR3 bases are TGTGCCAGCACCCCTCGAGGGAAAAGTGAGCAGTTCTTC.

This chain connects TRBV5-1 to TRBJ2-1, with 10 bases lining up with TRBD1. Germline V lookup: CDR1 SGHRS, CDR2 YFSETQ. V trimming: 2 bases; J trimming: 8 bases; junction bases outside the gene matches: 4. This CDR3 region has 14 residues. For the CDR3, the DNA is TGCGCCAGCAGCTTACCCGGGACAGGGGATGAGCAGTTCTTC. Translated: CASSLPGTGDEQFF.

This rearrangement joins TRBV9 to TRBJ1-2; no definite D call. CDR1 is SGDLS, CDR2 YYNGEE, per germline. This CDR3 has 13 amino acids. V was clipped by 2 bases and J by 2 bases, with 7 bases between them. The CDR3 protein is CASSVTVNYGYTF. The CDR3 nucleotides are TGTGCCAGCAGCGTTACAGTGAACTATGGCTACACCTTC.

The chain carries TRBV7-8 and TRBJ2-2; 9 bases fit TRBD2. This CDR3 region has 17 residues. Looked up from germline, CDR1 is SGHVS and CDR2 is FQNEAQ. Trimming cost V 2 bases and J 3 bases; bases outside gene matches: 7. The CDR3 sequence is CASSLSSAGGYTGELFF. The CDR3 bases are TGTGCCAGCAGCTTATCATCTGCGGGAGGGTACACCGGGGAGCTGTTTTTT.

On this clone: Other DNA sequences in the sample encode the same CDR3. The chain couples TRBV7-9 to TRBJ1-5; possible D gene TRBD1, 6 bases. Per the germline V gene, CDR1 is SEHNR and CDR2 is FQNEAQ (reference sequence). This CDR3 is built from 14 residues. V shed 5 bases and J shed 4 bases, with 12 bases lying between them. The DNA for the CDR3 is TGTGCCAGCAGCCTACAGGGCGGGAATCAGCCCCAGCATTTT. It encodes CASSLQGGNQPQHF.

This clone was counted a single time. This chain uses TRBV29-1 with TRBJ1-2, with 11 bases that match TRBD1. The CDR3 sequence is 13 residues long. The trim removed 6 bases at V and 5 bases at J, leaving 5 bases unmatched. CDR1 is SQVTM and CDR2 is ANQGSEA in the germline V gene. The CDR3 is CSVADRGLYGYTF. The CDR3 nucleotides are TGCAGCGTAGCGGACAGGGGGCTATATGGCTACACCTTC.

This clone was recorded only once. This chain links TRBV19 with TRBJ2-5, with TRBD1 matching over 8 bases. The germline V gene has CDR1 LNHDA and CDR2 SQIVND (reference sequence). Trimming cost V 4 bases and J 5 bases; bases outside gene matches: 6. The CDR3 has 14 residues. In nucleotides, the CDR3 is TGTGCCAGTAGTACGGCAGGGGGCTTGGAGACCCAGTACTTC. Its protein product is CASSTAGGLETQYF.

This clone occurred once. For the CDR3, the DNA is TGCGCCAGCAGCTTAATTCCGGGACAGGGGGCCTACAATGAGCAGTTCTTC. Its translation: CASSLIPGQGAYNEQFF. The rearrangement joins TRBV5-1 to TRBJ2-1; 11 positions agree with TRBD1. Per the germline V gene, CDR1 is SGHRS and CDR2 is YFSETQ. Unmatched junction bases numbered 6, after V lost 2 bases and J lost 2 bases. This CDR3 has 17 amino acids.

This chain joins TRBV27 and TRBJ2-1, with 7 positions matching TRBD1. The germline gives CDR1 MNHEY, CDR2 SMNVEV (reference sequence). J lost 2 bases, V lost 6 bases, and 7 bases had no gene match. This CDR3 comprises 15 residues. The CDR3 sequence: CASRTGTETYNEQFF. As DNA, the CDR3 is TGTGCCAGCAGGACCGGGACAGAGACCTACAATGAGCAGTTCTTC.

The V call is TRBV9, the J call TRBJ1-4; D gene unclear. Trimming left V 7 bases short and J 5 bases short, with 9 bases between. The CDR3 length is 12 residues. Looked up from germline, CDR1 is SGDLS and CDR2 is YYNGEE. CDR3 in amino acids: CASASPNEKLFF. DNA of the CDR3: TGTGCCAGCGCCAGTCCGAATGAAAAACTGTTTTTT. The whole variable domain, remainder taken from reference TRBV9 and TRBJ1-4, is DSGVTQTPKHLITATGQRVTLRCSPRSGDLSVYWYQQSLDQGLQFLIQYYNGEERAKGNILERFSAQQFPDLHSELNLSSLELGDSALYFCASASPNEKLFFGSGTQLSVL.

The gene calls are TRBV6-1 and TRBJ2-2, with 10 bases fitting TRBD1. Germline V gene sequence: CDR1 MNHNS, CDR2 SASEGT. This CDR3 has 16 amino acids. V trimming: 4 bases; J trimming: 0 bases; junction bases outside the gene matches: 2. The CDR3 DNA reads TGTGCCAGCAGTGTGGGACAGGGGCCGAACACCGGGGAGCTGTTTTTT. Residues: CASSVGQGPNTGELFF.

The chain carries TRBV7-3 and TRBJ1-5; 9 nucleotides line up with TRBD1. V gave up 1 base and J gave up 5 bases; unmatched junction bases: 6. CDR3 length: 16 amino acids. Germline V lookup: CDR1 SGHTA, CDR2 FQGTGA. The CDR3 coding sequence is TGTGCCAGCAGCTTAAGAAATCGACAGGGGGATCAGCCCCAGCATTTT. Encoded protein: CASSLRNRQGDQPQHF.

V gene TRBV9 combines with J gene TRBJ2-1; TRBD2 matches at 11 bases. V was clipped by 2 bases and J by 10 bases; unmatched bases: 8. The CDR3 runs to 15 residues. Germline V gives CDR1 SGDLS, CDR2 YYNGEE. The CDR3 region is CASSVTSGKEREQFF. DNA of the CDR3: TGTGCCAGCAGCGTGACTAGCGGGAAGGAGAGGGAGCAGTTCTTC.

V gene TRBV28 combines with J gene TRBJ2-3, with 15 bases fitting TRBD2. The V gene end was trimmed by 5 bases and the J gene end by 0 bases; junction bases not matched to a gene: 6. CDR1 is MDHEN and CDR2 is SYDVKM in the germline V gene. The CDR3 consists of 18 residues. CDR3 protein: CASSLGTSGRPSTDTQYF. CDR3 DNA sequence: TGTGCCAGCAGTCTCGGGACTAGCGGGAGGCCTAGCACAGATACGCAGTATTTT.